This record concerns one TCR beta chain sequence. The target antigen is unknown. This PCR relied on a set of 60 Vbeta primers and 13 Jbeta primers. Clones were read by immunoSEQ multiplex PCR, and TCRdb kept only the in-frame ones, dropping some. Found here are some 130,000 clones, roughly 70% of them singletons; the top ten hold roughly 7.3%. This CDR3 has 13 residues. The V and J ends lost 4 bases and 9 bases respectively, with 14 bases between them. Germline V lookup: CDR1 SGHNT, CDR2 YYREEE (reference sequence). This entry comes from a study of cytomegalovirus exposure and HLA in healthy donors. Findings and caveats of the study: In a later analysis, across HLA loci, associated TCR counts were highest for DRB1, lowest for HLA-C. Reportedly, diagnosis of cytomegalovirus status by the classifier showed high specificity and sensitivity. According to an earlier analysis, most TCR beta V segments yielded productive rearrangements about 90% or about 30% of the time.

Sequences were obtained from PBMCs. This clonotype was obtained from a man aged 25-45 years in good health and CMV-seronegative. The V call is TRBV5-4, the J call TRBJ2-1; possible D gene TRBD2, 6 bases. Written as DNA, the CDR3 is TGTGCCAGCAGCCGGGACTCTGACGGTGAGCAGTTCTTC. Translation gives CASSRDSDGEQFF.